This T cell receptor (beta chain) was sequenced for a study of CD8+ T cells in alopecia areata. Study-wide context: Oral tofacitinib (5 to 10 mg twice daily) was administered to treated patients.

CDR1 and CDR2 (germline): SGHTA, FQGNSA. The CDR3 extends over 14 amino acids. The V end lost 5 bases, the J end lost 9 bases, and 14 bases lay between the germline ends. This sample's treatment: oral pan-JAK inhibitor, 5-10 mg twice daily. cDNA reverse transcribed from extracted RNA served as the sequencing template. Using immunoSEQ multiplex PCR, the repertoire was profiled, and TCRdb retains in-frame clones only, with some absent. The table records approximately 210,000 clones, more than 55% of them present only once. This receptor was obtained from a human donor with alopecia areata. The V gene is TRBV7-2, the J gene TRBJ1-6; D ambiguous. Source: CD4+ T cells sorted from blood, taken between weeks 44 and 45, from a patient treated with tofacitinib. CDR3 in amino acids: CASSPGVGGSPLHF. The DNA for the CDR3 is TGTGCCAGCAGCCCGGGAGTTGGTGGTTCACCCCTCCACTTT.